Presented here are 27 T cell receptor beta chains from one specimen sequenced in a study of T-cell memory formation after mild COVID-19. TCRdb reprocessed the 5' RACE reads with MiXCR, giving one entry per CDR3 protein. The sample consists of fewer than 30,000 distinct CDR3 sequences, about 12% of them appearing once. What was sequenced was PBMCs or a T cell subset sorted from them (not recorded which). The receptors derive from an adult woman who had mild COVID-19 (a few samples of this study predate the infection). Cell type and time point are not known.

This clonotype has a count of ten or more. V gene TRBV9 combines with J gene TRBJ1-1; D is unclear. CDR1 SGDLS and CDR2 YYNGEE come from the germline V gene. This CDR3 contains 13 residues. The germline V and J ends were trimmed by 3 bases and 0 bases, with 6 bases remaining between them. The CDR3 nucleotides are TGTGCCAGCAGCGGACACCTGAACACTGAAGCTTTCTTT. Translated, it gives CASSGHLNTEAFF. The variable domain in full, completed from reference TRBV9 and TRBJ1-1, reads DSGVTQTPKHLITATGQRVTLRCSPRSGDLSVYWYQQSLDQGLQFLIQYYNGEERAKGNILERFSAQQFPDLHSELNLSSLELGDSALYFCASSGHLNTEAFFGQGTRLTVV.

This clonotype was counted at least ten times. The V call is TRBV29-1, the J call TRBJ2-1, with 12 positions matching TRBD2. The junction had 5 bases not matched to a gene; V was cut back by 4 bases and J by 7 bases. The germline CDR1 and CDR2 sequences are SQVTM and ANQGSEA. The CDR3 covers 14 residues. DNA for the CDR3: TGCAGCGTTGTGTGGCTAGCGGGAGGGAATGAGCAGTTCTTC. It yields the protein CSVVWLAGGNEQFF.

The chain links TRBV29-1 to TRBJ1-2; 7 bases map to TRBD1. Germline loops: CDR1 SQVTM, CDR2 ANQGSEA. V dropped 4 bases and J dropped 8; count of bases not matched to a gene: 4. This CDR3 comprises 11 residues. CDR3 nucleotide sequence: TGCAGCGTTGGCGGGACAGAAGGCTACACCTTC. It encodes CSVGGTEGYTF.

This clonotype was observed many times. Here the CDR3 DNA reads TGTGCCAGCAGCCCGAACGGGGTCTCCTCCTCTGGAAACACCATATATTTT. This codes for CASSPNGVSSSGNTIYF. The rearrangement links TRBV11-2 to TRBJ1-3, with D unclear. V was pared by 5 bases and J by 0 bases, with 17 bases between. The V gene's germline CDR1 is SGHAT and CDR2 FQNNGV. The CDR3 loop spans 17 amino acids. The variable domain in full, completed from reference TRBV11-2 and TRBJ1-3, reads EAGVAQSPRYKIIEKRQSVAFWCNPISGHATLYWYQQILGQGPKLLIQFQNNGVVDDSQLPKDRFSAERLKGVDSTLKIQPAKLEDSAVYLCASSPNGVSSSGNTIYFGEGSWLTVV.

Ten or more counts support this clonotype. The genes are TRBV11-2 and TRBJ2-7, with D perhaps matching TRBD1 or TRBD2 (5 bases each). The germline gives CDR1 SGHAT, CDR2 FQNNGV. The CDR3 covers 13 residues. V was trimmed by 0 bases and J by 10 bases, leaving 13 bases between them. For the CDR3, the DNA is TGTGCCAGCAGCTTAGATTTGTCCAGGGACCAGTACTTC. Its translation is CASSLDLSRDQYF.

This clonotype was observed many times. This chain uses TRBV11-2 with TRBJ1-1; D is ambiguous. The CDR3 consists of 12 residues. The V end lost 1 base, the J end lost 7 bases, and 7 bases lay between the germline ends. The germline V gene has CDR1 SGHAT and CDR2 FQNNGV. The CDR3 protein is CASSLGPGEAFF. The CDR3 DNA follows: TGTGCCAGCAGCTTAGGTCCGGGTGAAGCTTTCTTT.

This clonotype was seen many times. The chain carries TRBV7-9 and TRBJ2-3, with unresolved D. V gave up 5 bases and J gave up 2 bases, with 11 bases separating them. Germline V gives CDR1 SEHNR, CDR2 FQNEAQ (reference sequence). CDR3 length: 14 residues. CDR3 residues: CASSPSSSTDTQYF. The CDR3 nucleotides are TGTGCCAGCAGCCCAAGTAGTTCCACAGATACGCAGTATTTT.

The table lists this clonotype with many counts. The chain combines TRBV10-3 with TRBJ2-3; the D gene is possibly TRBD1 (6 bases). Germline CDR1 reads ENHRY; CDR2 reads SYGVKD. CDR3 size: 16 residues. V was cut by 2 bases and J by 1 base, with 13 bases left in between. CDR3 residues: CAISEPGQGRTDTQYF. The DNA of the CDR3 is TGTGCCATCAGTGAGCCGGGACAAGGACGCACAGATACGCAGTATTTT.

This clonotype was counted ten times or more. The V call is TRBV7-3, the J call TRBJ2-5; possible D gene TRBD1, 6 bases. V was shortened by 5 bases and J by 4 bases, with 8 bases between the two germline ends. The germline CDR1 and CDR2 sequences are SGHTA and FQGTGA. The CDR3 covers 12 residues. In DNA, the CDR3 is TGTGCCAGCAGCCCACAGGGAGAGACCCAGTACTTC. Translated: CASSPQGETQYF.

This clonotype was counted ten times or more. The chain couples TRBV4-2 to TRBJ2-1; no firm D call. The germline V gene has CDR1 LGHNA and CDR2 YNFKEQ. Trimming took 0 bases from V and 3 from J, leaving 9 bases between them. This CDR3 spans 15 amino acids. CDR3 coding DNA: TGTGCCAGCAGCCAAGAGGACCACATCTACAATGAGCAGTTCTTC. It encodes CASSQEDHIYNEQFF.

This clonotype came up many times. The genes are TRBV7-3 and TRBJ2-3; D may be TRBD2 (6 bases). Germline CDR1 reads SGHTA; CDR2 reads FQGTGA. V lost 5 bases, J lost 4 bases, and 22 bases lay in between. This CDR3 is built from 17 residues. CDR3 residues: CASSRDNVLREADTQYF. The CDR3 nucleotides are TGTGCCAGCAGCCGTGACAACGTCCTCAGGGAGGCAGATACGCAGTATTTT. The full variable domain, completed using reference TRBV7-3 and TRBJ2-3, is GAGVSQTPSNKVTEKGKYVELRCDPISGHTALYWYRQSLGQGPEFLIYFQGTGAADDSGLPNDRFFAVRPEGSVSTLKIQRTERGDSAVYLCASSRDNVLREADTQYFGPGTRLTVL.

This chain joins TRBV20-1 and TRBJ2-5; maybe TRBD2 (6 bases). V lost 2 bases and J 5 bases, leaving 9 bases between the germline ends. This CDR3 has 12 amino acids. The germline V gene has CDR1 DFQATT and CDR2 SNEGSKA (reference sequence). The CDR3 region is CSARSAGETQYF. In nucleotides, the CDR3 is TGCAGTGCTAGATCCGCGGGGGAGACCCAGTACTTC.

This clonotype was counted ten times or more. V is TRBV7-2 and J is TRBJ2-7, with 7 bases lining up with TRBD2. V lost 5 bases, J lost 3 bases, and 4 bases stayed unmatched. The CDR3 consists of 13 residues. In germline, CDR1 is SGHTA, CDR2 FQGNSA. In DNA form, the CDR3 reads TGTGCCAGCAGCCGGGAGGCCTACTACGAGCAGTACTTC. This codes for CASSREAYYEQYF. Full variable domain (rest looked up from reference TRBV7-2 and TRBJ2-7): GAGVSQSPSNKVTEKGKDVELRCDPISGHTALYWYRQSLGQGLEFLIYFQGNSAPDKSGLPSDRFSAERTGGSVSTLTIQRTQQEDSAVYLCASSREAYYEQYFGPGTRLTVT.

This clonotype was seen repeatedly, ten times or more. The chain carries TRBV24-1 and TRBJ2-4, with 7 bases matching TRBD1. Germline V CDR1 and CDR2: KGHDR, SFDVKD. The CDR3 runs 15 residues. After removal of 5 bases from V and 4 bases from J, the junction contained 7 bases not matched to a gene. Here the CDR3 reads CATSAGTDRKNIQYF. CDR3 coding DNA: TGTGCCACCAGTGCCGGGACAGATCGAAAAAACATTCAGTACTTC.

The V gene is TRBV12-3 or TRBV12-4, the J gene TRBJ2-1; D remains unclear. The V end was cut by 6 bases, the J end by 12 bases, with 24 bases between. The CDR3 sequence is 15 residues long. CDR3 nucleotides: TGTGCCAGCAGCCGCCACGGTGTGGGCCGTCTCGGGCAGTTCTTC. Translated: CASSRHGVGRLGQFF.

This clonotype has a count of ten or more. This chain uses TRBV18 with TRBJ2-6, with TRBD1 matching over 7 bases. CDR3 size: 18 residues. The germline gives CDR1 KGHSH, CDR2 LQKENI. With 4 bases clipped from V and 0 bases from J, the junction kept 9 bases outside the gene matches. The DNA of the CDR3 is TGTGCCAGCTCACTTCGGACAGGAGCTCTCTCTGGGGCCAACGTCCTGACTTTC. It yields the protein CASSLRTGALSGANVLTF.

This clonotype was counted ten times or more. The gene calls are TRBV2 and TRBJ2-3; D uncertain. The CDR3 has 11 amino acids. Trimming took 10 bases from V and 4 from J, leaving 9 bases between them. CDR1 SNHLY and CDR2 FYNNEI come from the germline V gene. Here the CDR3 reads CAINEADTQYF. In DNA form, the CDR3 reads TGTGCCATCAATGAAGCAGATACGCAGTATTTT.

This clonotype came up a few times. The chain carries TRBV30 and TRBJ2-3; TRBD2 agrees at 9 bases. The CDR3 has 17 residues. The trim removed 1 base at V and 4 bases at J, leaving 12 bases unmatched. Per germline, CDR1 GTSNPN and CDR2 SVGIG (reference sequence). CDR3 coding DNA: TGTGCCTGGAGTGAGGCGGGGGGGCCGGGTCTAGCAGATACGCAGTATTTT. This codes for CAWSEAGGPGLADTQYF.

Points on this clonotype: It is unclear where the CDR3 begins or ends on the DNA, so no DNA is shown, and the CDR3 is as TCRdb lists it. The chain couples TRBV30 to TRBJ1-6; the D segment call TRBD1 is taken from the table without a DNA check. The germline V gene encodes CDR1 GTSNPN and CDR2 SVGIG (reference sequence). The CDR3 length is 14 residues, termini included. CDR3 residues: CAWSVGQGNVPLNF.

This clonotype occurred many times. The rearrangement joins TRBV7-9 to TRBJ2-1; D is perhaps TRBD1 or TRBD2 (5 bases each). CDR3 length: 16 residues. Germline values: CDR1 SEHNR, CDR2 FQNEAQ (reference sequence). Trimming took off 4 bases at V and 0 bases at J, with 13 bases between the two ends. The CDR3 DNA follows: TGTGCCAGCAGCTCCCGGGACCCCCACTCCTACAATGAGCAGTTCTTC. The encoded protein is CASSSRDPHSYNEQFF.

This clonotype was recorded many times. CDR3 region: CASLVAGGPQETQYF. The CDR3 nucleotides read TGTGCCAGCCTTGTAGCGGGGGGGCCTCAAGAGACCCAGTACTTC. This rearrangement joins TRBV5-6 to TRBJ2-5; TRBD2 matches 11 bases. Germline CDR1 reads SGHDT; CDR2 reads YYEEEE. The CDR3 sequence is 15 residues long. V trimming: 7 bases; J trimming: 2 bases; junction bases outside the gene matches: 7.

In its sample, this clonotype was seen many times. The CDR3 region has the DNA TGTGCCAGCACCGCCCAAGCCGGACTAGCGGGGGGTTCGAACACCGGGGAGCTGTTTTTT. Its protein product is CASTAQAGLAGGSNTGELFF. V is TRBV6-6 and J is TRBJ2-2, with 14 bases identical to TRBD2. This CDR3 is 20 amino acids long. Trimming at V came to 7 bases and at J to 0 bases, leaving 13 bases not matched to a gene. The germline CDR1 and CDR2 sequences are MNHNY and SVGAGI (reference sequence).

This clonotype was seen repeatedly, ten times or more. This CDR3 is CASSYGQGASGRAYNEQFF. The CDR3 DNA sequence: TGTGCCAGCAGTTACGGACAGGGGGCTAGCGGGAGGGCCTACAATGAGCAGTTCTTC. The chain recombines TRBV6-6 with TRBJ2-1; D might be TRBD2 (12 bases). The V end lost 2 bases, the J end lost 2 bases, and 22 bases lay between the germline ends. Germline V gene lookup returns CDR1 MNHNY and CDR2 SVGAGI (reference sequence). The CDR3 sequence is 19 residues long.

The chain joins TRBV7-3 to TRBJ2-1, with D perhaps matching TRBD2 (5 bases). The CDR3 runs 14 residues. Looked up from germline, CDR1 is SGHTA and CDR2 is FQGTGA. Trimming took off 4 bases at V and 0 bases at J, with 7 bases between the two ends. In DNA, the CDR3 is TGTGCCAGCAGCTCCGGGGTCTCCTACAATGAGCAGTTCTTC. Protein product: CASSSGVSYNEQFF.

This clonotype was counted many times. The rearrangement uses TRBV7-3 and TRBJ2-3; unclear D gene. The CDR3 loop spans 13 amino acids. Germline V gene lookup returns CDR1 SGHTA and CDR2 FQGTGA. The V gene lost 5 bases and the J gene lost 3 bases, with 9 bases spanning the gap. CDR3 DNA sequence: TGTGCCAGCAGCGCCCCTGGGACAGATACGCAGTATTTT. This codes for CASSAPGTDTQYF.

This clonotype was seen repeatedly, ten times or more. The chain carries TRBV7-8 and TRBJ1-5, with 12 bases fitting TRBD1. CDR1 and CDR2 from the germline V gene are SGHVS and FQNEAQ. The V gene end was trimmed by 0 bases and the J gene end by 7 bases; junction bases not matched to a gene: 7. This CDR3 is built from 17 residues. The chain's CDR3 is CASSLARDRGLGQPQHF. The DNA of the CDR3 is TGTGCCAGCAGCTTAGCAAGGGACAGGGGGCTAGGGCAGCCCCAGCATTTT. Full variable domain (outside the CDR3, taken from reference TRBV7-8 and TRBJ1-5): GAGVSQSPRYKVAKRGQDVALRCDPISGHVSLFWYQQALGQGPEFLTYFQNEAQLDKSGLPSDRFFAERPEGSVSTLKIQRTQQEDSAVYLCASSLARDRGLGQPQHFGDGTRLSIL.

This clonotype was counted many times. The chain couples TRBV20-1 to TRBJ1-1; D remains ambiguous. The length of the CDR3 is 14 residues. Trimming took off 0 bases at V and 4 bases at J, with 12 bases between the two ends. CDR1 and CDR2 (germline): DFQATT, SNEGSKA (reference sequence). CDR3 DNA sequence: TGCAGTGCTAGAGATCAAGGCCGGGGCACTGAAGCTTTCTTT. Its protein product is CSARDQGRGTEAFF.